A selection of T cell receptor beta chains follows, all from one sample in a study of blood T cell repertoires in COVID-19. Measured with immunoSEQ multiplex PCR; TCRdb has only the in-frame clones, and not every one. The repertoire holds about 170,000 clones, with about 85% as singletons. Sequenced: peripheral blood. These receptors originate from a man older than 75 with COVID-19, enrolled during active disease. Both conserved end residues are part of each CDR3. A D gene is named only where the DNA matches it firmly. Clone size appears in some rows only: once, few, many, or a class for an expanded clone.

abundance: NA; d_gene: TRBD2; j_gene: TRBJ2-3; v_gene: TRBV10-3; CDR3nt: TGTGCCATCCTAGCGGGGACCACAGATACGCAGTATTTT; CDR3aa: CAILAGTTDTQYF
abundance: NA; d_gene: NA; j_gene: TRBJ2-7; v_gene: TRBV5-1; CDR3nt: TGCGCCAGCAGCTTGGCGGGGATGTCCTACGAGCAGTACTTC; CDR3aa: CASSLAGMSYEQYF
abundance: NA; d_gene: TRBD1; j_gene: TRBJ2-3; v_gene: TRBV6-5; CDR3nt: TGTGCCACCCTCGGGACAGGGTCATTAAATACGCAGTATTTT; CDR3aa: CATLGTGSLNTQYF
abundance: few; d_gene: TRBD1; j_gene: TRBJ2-7; v_gene: TRBV5-5; CDR3nt: TGTGCCAGCAGCGGGGCTGGGACAGGGAACGAGCAGTACTTC; CDR3aa: CASSGAGTGNEQYF
abundance: NA; d_gene: NA; j_gene: TRBJ1-4; v_gene: TRBV11-1; CDR3nt: TGTGCCAGCAGCTTAGAGCCCGTGAATGAAAAACTGTTTTTT; CDR3aa: CASSLEPVNEKLFF
abundance: NA; d_gene: TRBD1; j_gene: TRBJ2-1; v_gene: TRBV5-6; CDR3nt: TGTGCCAGCAGCTTGGGCCCGGGACAGGGTTCCTACAATGAGCAGTTCTTC; CDR3aa: CASSLGPGQGSYNEQFF
abundance: NA; d_gene: NA; j_gene: TRBJ1-6; v_gene: TRBV18; CDR3nt: TGTGCCAGCTCACCACGAAGCAGGGGCGGATCACCCCTCCACTTT; CDR3aa: CASSPRSRGGSPLHF
abundance: NA; d_gene: TRBD1; j_gene: TRBJ2-7; v_gene: TRBV29-1; CDR3nt: TGCAGCGTTGCCGGGACAGGGTTTTTTTCCTCATCCTACGAGCAGTACTTC; CDR3aa: CSVAGTGFFSSSYEQYF
abundance: NA; d_gene: TRBD2; j_gene: TRBJ2-5; v_gene: TRBV3-1/TRBV3-2; CDR3nt: TGTGCCAGCAGCCAAGTCACTAGCGGGGGGGCGGAGACCCAGTACTTC; CDR3aa: CASSQVTSGGAETQYF
abundance: NA; d_gene: NA; j_gene: TRBJ1-1; v_gene: TRBV5-1; CDR3nt: TGCGCCAGCAGCTTGGCGCCGGACACTGAAGCTTTCTTT; CDR3aa: CASSLAPDTEAFF
abundance: NA; d_gene: NA; j_gene: TRBJ2-5; v_gene: TRBV2; CDR3nt: TGTGCCAGCAGTGAATACCAGATTCAAGAGACCCAGTACTTC; CDR3aa: CASSEYQIQETQYF
abundance: NA; d_gene: NA; j_gene: TRBJ2-7; v_gene: TRBV3-1/TRBV3-2; CDR3nt: TGTGCCAGCAGCCAGGGGGGGCTACTAACCTACGAGCAGTACTTC; CDR3aa: CASSQGGLLTYEQYF
abundance: NA; d_gene: TRBD1; j_gene: TRBJ2-5; v_gene: TRBV5-1; CDR3nt: TGCGCCAGCAGCTCGGGACAGGGGGCCCGAGAGACCCAGTACTTC; CDR3aa: CASSSGQGARETQYF
abundance: NA; d_gene: NA; j_gene: TRBJ1-2; v_gene: TRBV4-2; CDR3nt: TGTGCCAGCAGCCAAGTGGACGGGACTAACTATGGCTACACCTTC; CDR3aa: CASSQVDGTNYGYTF
abundance: NA; d_gene: NA; j_gene: TRBJ1-1; v_gene: TRBV7-2; CDR3nt: TGTGCCAGCAGCTTAGCCGCGATAAACACTGAAGCTTTCTTT; CDR3aa: CASSLAAINTEAFF
abundance: NA; d_gene: NA; j_gene: TRBJ2-1; v_gene: TRBV18; CDR3nt: TGTGCCAGCTCACCCGCGACTCACAATGAGCAGTTCTTC; CDR3aa: CASSPATHNEQFF
abundance: NA; d_gene: NA; j_gene: TRBJ1-1; v_gene: TRBV15; CDR3nt: TGTGCCACCAGCAGAGATTACGGCGGTTACACTGAAGCTTTCTTT; CDR3aa: CATSRDYGGYTEAFF
abundance: once; d_gene: TRBD1; j_gene: TRBJ1-1; v_gene: TRBV4-1; CDR3nt: TGCGCCAGCAGCCTTGAGCCCGCGTCTACAGGGGGCACTGAAGCTTTCTTT; CDR3aa: CASSLEPASTGGTEAFF
abundance: NA; d_gene: TRBD1; j_gene: TRBJ2-5; v_gene: TRBV7-3; CDR3nt: TGTGCCAGCAGCTTAACGTCAGCGCAGGGGGAGAAAGAGACCCAGTACTTC; CDR3aa: CASSLTSAQGEKETQYF
abundance: NA; d_gene: NA; j_gene: TRBJ2-7; v_gene: TRBV11-3; CDR3nt: TGTGCCAGCAGCTTACGCGGACAAAGCTCCTACGAGCAGTACTTC; CDR3aa: CASSLRGQSSYEQYF